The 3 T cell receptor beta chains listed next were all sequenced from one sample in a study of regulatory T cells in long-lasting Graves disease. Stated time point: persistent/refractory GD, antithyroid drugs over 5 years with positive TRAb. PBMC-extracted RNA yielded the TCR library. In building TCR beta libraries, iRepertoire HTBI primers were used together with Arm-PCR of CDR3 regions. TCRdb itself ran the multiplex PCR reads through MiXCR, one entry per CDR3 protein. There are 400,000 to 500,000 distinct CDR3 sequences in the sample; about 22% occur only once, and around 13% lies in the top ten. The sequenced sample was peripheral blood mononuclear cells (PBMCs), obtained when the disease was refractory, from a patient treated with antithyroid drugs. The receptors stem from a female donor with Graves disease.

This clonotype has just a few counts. The CDR3 DNA reads as TGTGCCAGCAGTGTCAGGGGATCCACTGAAGCTTTCTTT. Amino acids: CASSVRGSTEAFF. V usage is TRBV28 and J usage is TRBJ1-1; TRBD1 might be the D (6 bases). The germline gives CDR1 MDHEN, CDR2 SYDVKM. This CDR3 has 13 amino acids. Between the trimmed V and J ends, which lost 5 bases and 4 bases, there was a span of 11 bases.

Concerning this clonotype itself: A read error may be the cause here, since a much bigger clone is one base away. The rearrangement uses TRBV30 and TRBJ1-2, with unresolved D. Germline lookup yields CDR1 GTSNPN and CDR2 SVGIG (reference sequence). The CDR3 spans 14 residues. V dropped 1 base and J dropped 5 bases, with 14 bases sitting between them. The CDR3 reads CAWSAAPVGYGYTF. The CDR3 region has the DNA TGTGCCTGGAGTGCCGCCCCAGTGGGGTATGGCTACACCTTC.

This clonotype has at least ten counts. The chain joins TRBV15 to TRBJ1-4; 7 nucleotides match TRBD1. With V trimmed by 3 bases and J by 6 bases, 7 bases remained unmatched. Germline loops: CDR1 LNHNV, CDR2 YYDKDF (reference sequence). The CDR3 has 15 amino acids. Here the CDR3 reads CATSRRGGGDEKLFF. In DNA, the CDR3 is TGTGCCACCAGCAGGAGGGGAGGGGGCGATGAAAAACTGTTTTTT.